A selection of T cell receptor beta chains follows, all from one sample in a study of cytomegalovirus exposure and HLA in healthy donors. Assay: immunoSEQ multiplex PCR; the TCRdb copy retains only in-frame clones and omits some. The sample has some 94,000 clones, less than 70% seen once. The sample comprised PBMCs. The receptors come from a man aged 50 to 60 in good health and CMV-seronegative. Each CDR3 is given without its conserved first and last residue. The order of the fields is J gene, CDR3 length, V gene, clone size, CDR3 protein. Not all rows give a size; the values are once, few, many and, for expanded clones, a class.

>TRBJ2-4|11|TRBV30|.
AWEGGAKNIQY
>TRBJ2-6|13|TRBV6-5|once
ASTAGPGGANVLT
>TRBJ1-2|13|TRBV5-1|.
ASSPGGGSNYGYT
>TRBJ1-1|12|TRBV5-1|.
ASSSQSSNTEAF
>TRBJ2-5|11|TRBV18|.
ASSPHSDETQY
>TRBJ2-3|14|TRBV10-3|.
AISGSGTGSTDTQY
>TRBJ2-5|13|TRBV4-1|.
ASSPGGRVQETQY
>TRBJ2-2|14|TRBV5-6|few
ASSLVGRGPGGELF
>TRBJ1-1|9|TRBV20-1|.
SATVPGGAF
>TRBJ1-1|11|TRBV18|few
ASSPQGDTEAF
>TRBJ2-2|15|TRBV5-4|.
ASSLPSGGPNTGELF
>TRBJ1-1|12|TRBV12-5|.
ASGMGTGWTEAF
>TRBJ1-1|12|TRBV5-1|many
ASSFIPSNTEAF
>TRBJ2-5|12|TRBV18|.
ASSPSGGQETQY
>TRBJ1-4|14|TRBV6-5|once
ASSSDRGPVEEKLF
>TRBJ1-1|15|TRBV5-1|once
ASSIEQGVGGWAEAF
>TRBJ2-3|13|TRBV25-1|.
ASSETGARTDTQY
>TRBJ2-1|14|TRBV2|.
ASNPLLGVGGNEQF
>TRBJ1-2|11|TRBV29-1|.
SVEEYRGGGYT
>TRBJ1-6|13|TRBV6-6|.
ASRSGNPSNSPLH